Here is one T cell receptor beta chain with its context. The sample originates from a study of cytomegalovirus exposure and HLA in healthy donors. The V gene's germline CDR1 is MDHEN and CDR2 SYDVKM. V shed 4 bases and J shed 0 bases, with 22 bases lying between them. The CDR3 has 19 amino acids. Clones were sequenced by immunoSEQ multiplex PCR, and TCRdb holds only the in-frame ones, with some missing. The sample yields a few hundred thousand clones, around 86% seen once. The donors were in the approximately 120-subject validation cohort; that cohort was separate from the 666-subject first cohort. V gene TRBV28 combines with J gene TRBJ2-1; no reliable D call. The sequence came from a woman aged 18 to 35 in good health and CMV-seronegative. Sequencing used PBMCs. CDR3 nucleotide sequence: TGTGCCAGCAGTTCCCCCGTACTAACGCAAAGTGGCTCCTACAATGAGCAGTTCTTC. This encodes CASSSPVLTQSGSYNEQFF.